Listed here are 8 T cell receptor beta chains from one sample, sequenced in a study of post-analysis software for immune sequencing data. Sequencing libraries made from TCR beta cDNA carried unique molecular identifiers. TCRdb called the PCR reads again in MiXCR, with one record for every CDR3 protein. Of 750,000 to 900,000 distinct CDR3 sequences listed, about 45% are singletons. These TCRs' antigens remain unknown. Study outcomes and limitations: Relative to controls, patients had several TRBV segments at higher frequency, with TRBV5-6, TRBV5-1 and TRBV20-1 among these.

Sequenced input: blood. All receptors come from a girl aged 10-17 years with multiple sclerosis.

This clonotype has only a few counts. The CDR3 sequence is CASSLAVTSGTYNEQFF. CDR3 nucleotide sequence: TGTGCCAGCAGCTTAGCGGTAACTAGCGGCACCTACAATGAGCAGTTCTTC. V gene TRBV7-2 combines with J gene TRBJ2-1; 8 bases align to TRBD2. CDR3 length: 17 residues. Germline V lookup: CDR1 SGHTA, CDR2 FQGNSA. V lost 0 bases, J lost 2 bases, and 6 bases stayed unmatched.

This clonotype was picked up a small number of times. The rearrangement joins TRBV4-1 to TRBJ1-2; TRBD1 matches 8 bases. Trimming took 2 bases from V and 8 from J; bases not matched to a gene: 10. CDR1 is MGHRA and CDR2 is YSYEKL in the germline V gene. This CDR3 region has 15 residues. The DNA for the CDR3 is TGCGCCAGCAGCCAATCGGACAGGGAGGGTTTCGGCTACACCTTC. This encodes CASSQSDREGFGYTF.

The chain uses TRBV12-3 or TRBV12-4 and TRBJ2-1; D is perhaps TRBD1 (5 bases). The CDR3 length is 13 residues. V was trimmed by 11 bases and J by 6 bases, leaving 17 bases between them. The CDR3 is CASLGRDGNEQFF. In DNA form, the CDR3 reads TGTGCCTCCCTCGGCAGGGATGGCAATGAGCAGTTCTTC.

This clonotype showed up just a few times. The chain recombines TRBV12-3 or TRBV12-4 with TRBJ1-2; 8 bases map to TRBD1. J lost 8 bases, V lost 4 bases, and 6 bases had no gene match. The length of the CDR3 is 13 residues. The CDR3 DNA sequence: TGTGCCAGCAGTTCGTCAGACAGGGGCGGCTACACCTTC. Translation: CASSSSDRGGYTF.

This clonotype was seen a few times. This chain uses TRBV6-5 with TRBJ1-2; maybe TRBD1 (6 bases). This CDR3 is 14 amino acids long. Germline CDR1 reads MNHEY; CDR2 reads SVGAGI. V lost 4 bases and J 6 bases, leaving 15 bases between the germline ends. The CDR3: CASSSRTAVDGYTF. The CDR3 region has the DNA TGTGCCAGCAGTTCCAGGACAGCGGTGGATGGCTACACCTTC.

This clonotype was detected once. The V and J genes are TRBV9 and TRBJ2-1, with TRBD1 identical over 9 bases. V lost 4 bases to trimming and J lost 3 bases; unmatched junction nucleotides: 5. Germline V CDR1 and CDR2: SGDLS, YYNGEE. The CDR3 spans 15 residues. CDR3: CASSTAGQGYNEQFF. The CDR3 DNA follows: TGTGCCAGCAGCACCGCGGGACAGGGCTACAATGAGCAGTTCTTC. Together with reference TRBV9 and TRBJ2-1, the CDR3 gives the full variable domain: DSGVTQTPKHLITATGQRVTLRCSPRSGDLSVYWYQQSLDQGLQFLIQYYNGEERAKGNILERFSAQQFPDLHSELNLSSLELGDSALYFCASSTAGQGYNEQFFGPGTRLTVL.

This clonotype was counted a few times. The chain uses TRBV12-3 or TRBV12-4 and TRBJ1-2; the D is unclear. This CDR3 has 12 residues. The V gene lost 6 bases and the J gene lost 0 bases, with 5 bases spanning the gap. CDR3 DNA sequence: TGTGCCAGCAGGCTCTCTAACTATGGCTACACCTTC. This sequence encodes CASRLSNYGYTF.

This clonotype appeared a single time. The genes are TRBV20-1 and TRBJ2-7, with D perhaps given as TRBD1 or TRBD2 (5 bases each). The CDR3 is made up of 15 amino acids. The V gene's germline CDR1 is DFQATT and CDR2 SNEGSKA (reference sequence). Trimming took off 0 bases at V and 0 bases at J, with 12 bases between the two ends. CDR3: CSARDGRDLSYEQYF. Written as DNA, the CDR3 is TGCAGTGCTAGAGATGGACGGGACCTCTCCTACGAGCAGTACTTC.